This T cell receptor (beta chain) is drawn from a study of blood T cell repertoires in COVID-19. Authors' methods: Amplified reference gene primers provided the basis for estimating nucleated cell counts. Assay used: immunoSEQ multiplex PCR; TCRdb lists only in-frame clones, some missing. V and J calls and clone size come straight from that table; D and trimming were deduced from the DNA. The table has some 99,000 clones, over 70% seen once; the top ten hold about 6.6%. The sequenced material came from peripheral blood. The receptor comes from a woman aged 50 to 60 with acute or convalescent COVID-19.

The CDR3 here is CASSPPDRGGTEAFF. In nucleotides, the CDR3 is TGTGCCAGCAGCCCTCCCGACAGGGGAGGCACTGAAGCTTTCTTT. The chain combines TRBV9 with TRBJ1-1; 8 nucleotides match TRBD1. Unmatched junction bases numbered 9, after V lost 4 bases and J lost 4 bases. Germline assignment: CDR1 SGDLS and CDR2 YYNGEE. The CDR3 has 15 residues.